A selection of T cell receptor beta chains follows, all from one sample in a study of Graves' ophthalmopathy and Graves' hyperthyroidism. Each CDR3 protein gets one entry after TCRdb re-called the multiplex PCR reads with MiXCR. The sample carries about 1.1 million distinct CDR3 sequences, about 38% recorded once. Source material: peripheral blood or thyroid tissue (not recorded which). Receptors were obtained from an adult man with Graves' hyperthyroidism. CDR3s include the opening cysteine and the closing phenylalanine or tryptophan. A D gene is named only where the DNA matches it firmly. The size entry is marked missing in some rows and otherwise reads once, few, many or a size class.

V: TRBV10-2; size: .; J: TRBJ2-7; D: .; DNA: TGCGCCAGCAGTGAGTCGAATCGGCAGGGTTACGAGCAGTACTTC; CDR3: CASSESNRQGYEQYF
V: TRBV7-9; size: .; J: TRBJ2-7; D: .; DNA: TGTGCCAGCAGCCACGTGCCAGGTAGCCAGGGCGAGCAGTACTTC; CDR3: CASSHVPGSQGEQYF
V: TRBV7-8; size: many; J: TRBJ2-5; D: .; DNA: TGTGCCAGCATGGATAGCGGACAAGAGACCCAGTACTTC; CDR3: CASMDSGQETQYF
V: TRBV25-1; size: few; J: TRBJ2-3; D: .; DNA: TGTGCCAGCAAGGCTATCACAGATACGCAGTATTTT; CDR3: CASKAITDTQYF
V: TRBV28; size: few; J: TRBJ2-5; D: .; DNA: TGTGCCAGCAGTTCCCCTCTAGCGTCGGAGACCCAGTACTTC; CDR3: CASSSPLASETQYF
V: TRBV6-1; size: .; J: TRBJ1-4; D: .; DNA: TGTGCCAGCAGTTACCCCGGGACGGCCAATGAAAAACTGTTTTTT; CDR3: CASSYPGTANEKLFF
V: TRBV11-2; size: many; J: TRBJ2-7; D: .; DNA: TGTGCCAGCAGCTTAGGACAGGCCTCCTACGAGCAGTACTTC; CDR3: CASSLGQASYEQYF
V: TRBV10-3; size: once; J: TRBJ2-2; D: .; DNA: TGTGCCAGCAGCTACTCGACTACTGCTAAGGGCGGCCCCGGGGAGCTGTTTTTT; CDR3: CASSYSTTAKGGPGELFF
V: TRBV6-9; size: .; J: TRBJ2-7; D: .; DNA: TGTGCCAGCAGTTCCCACTGGGTTCTCGCGGCGGTCACCTACGAGCAGTACTTC; CDR3: CASSSHWVLAAVTYEQYF
V: TRBV9; size: many; J: TRBJ2-7; D: .; DNA: TGTGCCAGCAGCGCCGATAGCGGCGGGCAGTACTTC; CDR3: CASSADSGGQYF
V: TRBV10-3; size: .; J: TRBJ2-7; D: .; DNA: TGTGCCAGCAGACATCTTCAGGAATCCTACGAGCAGTACTTC; CDR3: CASRHLQESYEQYF
V: TRBV9; size: few; J: TRBJ2-7; D: TRBD1; DNA: TGTGCCAGCAGCCCCGGGACAGGGTCGAACTACGAGCAGTACTTC; CDR3: CASSPGTGSNYEQYF
V: TRBV12-3/TRBV12-4; size: .; J: TRBJ1-5; D: .; DNA: TGTGCCAGCAGTTTAGCTCCAGGACCTTATCAGCCCCAGCATTTT; CDR3: CASSLAPGPYQPQHF
V: TRBV11-1; size: .; J: TRBJ1-4; D: TRBD1; DNA: TGTGCCAGCAGCGGACCCATACCGGGACAGGGGCCGTTGGGGACTGAAAAACTGCTTTTT; CDR3: CASSGPIPGQGPLGTEKLLF
V: TRBV5-1; size: few; J: TRBJ2-5; D: .; DNA: TGCGCCAGCAGCCGTAGGGGGGCAACCCGACAAGAGACCCAGTACTTC; CDR3: CASSRRGATRQETQYF
V: TRBV7-6; size: .; J: TRBJ2-5; D: .; DNA: TGTGCCAGCAGTTACTCTGCTGGGGAGACTCAGTACTTC; CDR3: CASSYSAGETQYF
V: TRBV6-5; size: few; J: TRBJ1-6; D: TRBD1; DNA: TGTGCCAGCAGAGCCGGACAGGCAAATAATTCACCCCTCCACTTT; CDR3: CASRAGQANNSPLHF
V: TRBV12-3/TRBV12-4; size: .; J: TRBJ1-1; D: .; DNA: TGTGCCAGCAGCTTCCGGGACCGCAATAAAGCTTTCTTT; CDR3: CASSFRDRNKAFF
V: TRBV10-3; size: .; J: TRBJ1-1; D: .; DNA: TGTGCCATCAGTCAGACAGTCGTTGCGGAAGCTTTCTTT; CDR3: CAISQTVVAEAFF
V: TRBV9; size: many; J: TRBJ2-5; D: TRBD2; DNA: TGTGCCAGCAGCAACGGACTAGCGAGACAAGAGACCCAGTACTTC; CDR3: CASSNGLARQETQYF
V: TRBV5-1; size: .; J: TRBJ1-3; D: .; DNA: TGCGCCAGCAGCTTCATCCAAAGCTCTGGAAACACCATATATTTT; CDR3: CASSFIQSSGNTIYF
V: TRBV7-7; size: many; J: TRBJ2-6; D: .; DNA: TGTGCCAGCAGCACGGGAAGGCCTGGGGCCAACGTCCTGACTTTC; CDR3: CASSTGRPGANVLTF
V: TRBV5-1; size: many; J: TRBJ1-5; D: .; DNA: TGCGCCAGCAGCTTGGGGGGCTACGGCAATCAGCCCCAGCATTTT; CDR3: CASSLGGYGNQPQHF
V: TRBV29-1; size: many; J: TRBJ2-7; D: TRBD2; DNA: TGCAGCGTTGCGGCTAGCGGGAGACCCGGTCGTGTCGAGCAGTACTTC; CDR3: CSVAASGRPGRVEQYF
V: TRBV29-1; size: .; J: TRBJ1-2; D: .; DNA: TGCAGCGTTGCTTACAGGAGCTCTAACTATGGCTACACCTTC; CDR3: CSVAYRSSNYGYTF
V: TRBV9; size: .; J: TRBJ1-5; D: TRBD1; DNA: TGTGCCAGCAGTCAGGGAAAATGGACAGGGGTGAGCAATCAGCCCCAGCATTTT; CDR3: CASSQGKWTGVSNQPQHF
V: TRBV24-1; size: .; J: TRBJ1-2; D: .; DNA: TGTGCTAGAGCAGGGAGTGGCTACACCTTC; CDR3: CARAGSGYTF
V: TRBV6-5; size: many; J: TRBJ2-2; D: .; DNA: TGTGCCAGCAGTTACCAGAACACCGGGGAGCTGTTTTTT; CDR3: CASSYQNTGELFF